This entry lists 21 T cell receptor beta chains sequenced from one sample in a study of human T cells and chemical hapten exposure. TCRdb re-called the RACE reads through MiXCR, storing one row per CDR3 protein. The sample has 80,000 to 100,000 distinct CDR3 sequences; 9.5% to 14% are singletons. The time point is: patch test 3, about 24 weeks after DPC sensitization. Treatment described: therapeutic diphenylcyclopropenone sensitization with weekly scalp DPC. This specimen was whole blood, taken in connection with sensitization to the hapten diphenylcyclopropenone (DPC). Every receptor here comes from a woman aged 45-65 years with alopecia areata. Some clones in this sample may be carry-over from other donors' samples.

Ten or more counts support this clonotype. The chain uses TRBV6-5 and TRBJ2-1; no firm D call. The CDR3 is 15 amino acids. Germline V CDR1 and CDR2: MNHEY, SVGAGI. Trimming removed 6 bases from V and 0 bases from J, with 12 bases in between. Here the CDR3 reads CASRADRSSYNEQFF. CDR3 nucleotide sequence: TGTGCCAGCAGGGCGGACCGAAGCTCCTACAATGAGCAGTTCTTC.

The chain joins TRBV5-4 to TRBJ2-2; TRBD1 aligns across 12 bases. The V and J ends lost 3 bases and 6 bases, in that order; junction bases with no gene match: 0. The CDR3 length is 14 residues. Germline V gene sequence: CDR1 SGHNT, CDR2 YYREEE (reference sequence). Here the CDR3 DNA reads TGTGCCAGCAGCTGGGACAGGGGGCCCGGGGAGCTGTTTTTT. Translation gives CASSWDRGPGELFF.

This clonotype was seen ten or more times. At one end the junction does not follow the germline gene, possibly because of a read error. The V call is TRBV3-1, the J call TRBJ2-1; possibly TRBD2 for D (6 bases). CDR1 is LGHDT, CDR2 YNNKEL, per germline (reference sequence). The length of the CDR3 is 11 residues. CDR3 DNA: TGTGCCAGCAGCCAAGCAGGGACTCCGGTCTTC. Its translation: CASSQAGTPVF.

This clonotype was seen a few times. This chain links TRBV29-1 with TRBJ2-7; TRBD2 matches 7 bases. CDR1 is SQVTM and CDR2 is ANQGSEA in the germline V gene. V lost 6 bases, J lost 2 bases, and 4 bases stayed unmatched. The CDR3 contains 12 residues. DNA of the CDR3: TGCAGCGTCAGACTAGCCGCCTACGAGCAGTACTTC. Amino acids: CSVRLAAYEQYF.

This clonotype was found a few times. This sequence joins TRBV20-1 and TRBJ1-5; no clear D gene. Trimming cost V 1 base and J 6 bases, with 10 bases left between them. The CDR3 runs 13 residues. CDR1 is DFQATT, CDR2 SNEGSKA, per germline (reference sequence). CDR3 coding DNA: TGCAGTGCTAGAGTTCAGGAATCTCAGCCCCAGCATTTT. Translated, it gives CSARVQESQPQHF.

There are a few counts of this clonotype. V and J are TRBV5-6 and TRBJ2-7; 11 bases match TRBD2. The CDR3 totals 16 residues. The J segment lost 3 bases and the V segment lost 2 bases, leaving 7 bases of the junction unmatched. Germline V gene data show CDR1 as SGHDT and CDR2 as YYEEEE. CDR3 nucleotide sequence: TGTGCCAGCAGCTTCGGCGGGACTAGCGGACTCTACGAGCAGTACTTC. It encodes CASSFGGTSGLYEQYF.

This clonotype was counted between two and nine times. A read error may produce the germline difference seen at one junction end. V usage is TRBV7-7 and J usage is TRBJ2-7, with D perhaps given as TRBD1 or TRBD2 (5 bases each). The CDR3 is 17 amino acids. CDR1 is SSHAT and CDR2 is FNYEAQ in the germline V gene (reference sequence). The CDR3 reads CASSSLPGPGIDREQYF. DNA of the CDR3: TGTGCTAGCAGCTCTTTGCCGGGGCCAGGTATTGATCGCGAGCAGTACTTC.

This clonotype was counted at least ten times. This sequence joins TRBV5-1 and TRBJ2-3; 7 nucleotides match TRBD2. Trimming removed 6 bases from V and 3 bases from J; junction bases left unmatched: 7. The germline V gene has CDR1 SGHRS and CDR2 YFSETQ. The CDR3 totals 14 residues. The CDR3 sequence is CASTGGAVTDTQYF. CDR3 DNA sequence: TGCGCCAGCACGGGGGGAGCGGTTACAGATACGCAGTATTTT. Combining the CDR3 with reference TRBV5-1 and TRBJ2-3 gives the whole variable domain KAGVTQTPRYLIKTRGQQVTLSCSPISGHRSVSWYQQTPGQGLQFLFEYFSETQRNKGNFPGRFSGRQFSNSRSEMNVSTLELGDSALYLCASTGGAVTDTQYFGPGTRLTVL.

The genes are TRBV7-2 and TRBJ2-1, with TRBD2 identical over 7 bases. This CDR3 is 15 amino acids long. Trimming took 3 bases from V and 3 from J; bases not matched to a gene: 5. The germline V gene has CDR1 SGHTA and CDR2 FQGNSA. The CDR3 region is CASSLSTSDYNEQFF. For the CDR3, the DNA is TGTGCCAGCAGCTTGTCCACTAGCGACTACAATGAGCAGTTCTTC.

This clonotype was counted many times. This chain links TRBV28 with TRBJ1-2; no firm D call. There are 13 residues in the CDR3. Germline V gene sequence: CDR1 MDHEN, CDR2 SYDVKM. Trimming took 10 bases from V and 5 from J, leaving 17 bases between them. This CDR3 reads CATSGKTRYGYTF. The CDR3 DNA is TGTGCCACGAGTGGGAAGACACGATATGGCTACACCTTC.

Notes on this clonotype: This may come from a read error, since a much larger clone is one base off. The chain carries TRBV7-9 and TRBJ2-2, with D unresolved. V dropped 5 bases and J dropped 4 bases, with 11 bases sitting between them. Germline V CDR1 and CDR2: SEHNR, FQNEAQ (reference sequence). The CDR3 totals 14 residues. The CDR3 is CASSPTPSTGELFF. The CDR3 nucleotides read TGTGCCAGCAGCCCTACTCCGAGCACCGGGGAGCTGTTTTTT.

The chain has TRBV5-1 and TRBJ2-7, with TRBD2 identical over 8 bases. Germline assignment: CDR1 SGHRS and CDR2 YFSETQ. The CDR3 is made up of 15 amino acids. The ends lost 0 bases at V and 0 bases at J; junction bases unmatched: 2. DNA for the CDR3: TGCGCCAGCAGCTTGGTGGCGGGGGGCTCCTACGAGCAGTACTTC. This gives the protein CASSLVAGGSYEQYF.

Only a few counts were recorded for this clonotype. The chain links TRBV28 to TRBJ1-1, with D perhaps matching TRBD1 (6 bases). The CDR3 is 14 residues long. Germline CDR1 and CDR2: MDHEN and SYDVKM. Trimming shortened V by 4 bases and J by 2 bases, and 11 bases separated the two germline ends. In DNA form, the CDR3 reads TGTGCCAGCAGTTCTCCAGGGGACAACACTGAAGCTTTCTTT. As protein: CASSSPGDNTEAFF.

Comment on this clonotype: One base away lies a much larger clone, so this may be a sequencing read error. V and J are TRBV11-2 and TRBJ2-4; no definite D call. Germline V gene lookup returns CDR1 SGHAT and CDR2 FQNNGV. The CDR3 is made up of 15 amino acids. CDR3 DNA: TGTGCCAGCAGCTCCTATGCTCTTGCCAAAAACATTCAGAACTTC. Its translation is CASSSYALAKNIQNF.

This clonotype was recorded at least ten times. The V and J genes are TRBV3-1 and TRBJ1-1, with a possible D match to TRBD1 (5 bases). CDR1 and CDR2 from the germline V gene are LGHDT and YNNKEL (reference sequence). The CDR3 loop spans 15 amino acids. V shed 1 base and J shed 1 base, with 10 bases lying between them. CDR3: CASSQVVGGNTEAFF. As DNA, the CDR3 is TGTGCCAGCAGCCAAGTGGTTGGGGGGAACACTGAAGCTTTCTTT.

This clonotype came up a few times. The chain is built from TRBV20-1 and TRBJ2-7; D might be TRBD2 (6 bases). The CDR3 loop spans 15 amino acids. The ends were cut back, 0 bases at V and 3 bases at J, with 15 bases in the middle. Germline V gene lookup returns CDR1 DFQATT and CDR2 SNEGSKA (reference sequence). DNA for the CDR3: TGCAGTGCTAGAGATTCGGGGGTTTGGGGCTACGAGCAGTACTTC. Its translation: CSARDSGVWGYEQYF.

This chain links TRBV12-5 with TRBJ2-7; D unresolved. V lost 3 bases and J 3 bases, leaving 12 bases between the germline ends. The germline V gene has CDR1 LGHNT and CDR2 FRNRAP. The CDR3 runs to 14 residues. The CDR3 coding sequence is TGTGCTAGTGGTTTCGCAGACAAGCGCTACGAGCAGTACTTC. It translates to CASGFADKRYEQYF.

This clonotype appeared many times. The chain employs TRBV2 and TRBJ2-3; 10 bases map to TRBD1. CDR1 and CDR2 (germline): SNHLY, FYNNEI. The CDR3 contains 15 residues. The J segment lost 2 bases and the V segment lost 6 bases, leaving 5 bases of the junction unmatched. This CDR3 reads CASRPGQGYTDTQYF. Written as DNA, the CDR3 is TGTGCCAGCAGGCCGGGACAGGGGTACACAGATACGCAGTATTTT.

This clonotype was observed at least ten times. The rearrangement joins TRBV5-1 to TRBJ2-7; D ambiguous. CDR3 size: 12 residues. V shed 4 bases and J shed 7 bases, with 12 bases lying between them. Germline CDR1 and CDR2: SGHRS and YFSETQ. CDR3: CASSQNLREQYF. CDR3 DNA: TGCGCCAGCAGCCAAAACCTACGGGAGCAGTACTTC.

The CDR3 DNA reads as TGTGCCAGCAGCCCGGGACTTCCAAGCTCCTACAATGAGCAGTTCTTC. This codes for CASSPGLPSSYNEQFF. The V and J genes are TRBV3-1 and TRBJ2-1; a possible D gene is TRBD2 (6 bases). Germline V gene data show CDR1 as LGHDT and CDR2 as YNNKEL (reference sequence). CDR3 length: 16 amino acids. V lost 4 bases and J lost 0, with 13 bases in between.

This clonotype has a handful of counts. The chain has TRBV20-1 and TRBJ2-7, with D possibly TRBD2 on 5 matching bases. The CDR3 length is 14 residues. Germline V gene lookup returns CDR1 DFQATT and CDR2 SNEGSKA (reference sequence). The V gene lost 5 bases and the J gene lost 0 bases, with 14 bases spanning the gap. In nucleotides, the CDR3 is TGCAGTGCTCGGGCGGGTATTAGCTCCTACGAGCAGTACTTC. Residues: CSARAGISSYEQYF.